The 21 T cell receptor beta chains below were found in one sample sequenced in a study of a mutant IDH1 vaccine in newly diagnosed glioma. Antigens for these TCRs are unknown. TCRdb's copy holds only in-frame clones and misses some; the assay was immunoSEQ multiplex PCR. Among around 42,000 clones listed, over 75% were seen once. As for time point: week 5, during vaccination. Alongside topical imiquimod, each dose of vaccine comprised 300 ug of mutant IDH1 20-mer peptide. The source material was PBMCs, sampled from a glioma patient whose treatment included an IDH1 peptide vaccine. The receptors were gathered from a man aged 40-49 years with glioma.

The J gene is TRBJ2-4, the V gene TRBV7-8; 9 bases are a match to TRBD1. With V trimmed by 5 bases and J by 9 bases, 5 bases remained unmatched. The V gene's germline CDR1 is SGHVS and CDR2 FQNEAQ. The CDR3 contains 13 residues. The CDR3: CASSRGTGTIQYF. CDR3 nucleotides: TGTGCCAGCAGCCGGGGGACAGGGACCATTCAGTACTTC. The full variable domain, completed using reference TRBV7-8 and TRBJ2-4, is GAGVSQSPRYKVAKRGQDVALRCDPISGHVSLFWYQQALGQGPEFLTYFQNEAQLDKSGLPSDRFFAERPEGSVSTLKIQRTQQEDSAVYLCASSRGTGTIQYFGAGTRLSVL.

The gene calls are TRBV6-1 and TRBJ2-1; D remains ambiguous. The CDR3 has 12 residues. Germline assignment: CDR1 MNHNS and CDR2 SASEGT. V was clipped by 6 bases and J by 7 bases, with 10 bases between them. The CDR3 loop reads CASSASWNEQFF. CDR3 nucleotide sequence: TGTGCCAGCAGCGCCTCATGGAATGAGCAGTTCTTC.

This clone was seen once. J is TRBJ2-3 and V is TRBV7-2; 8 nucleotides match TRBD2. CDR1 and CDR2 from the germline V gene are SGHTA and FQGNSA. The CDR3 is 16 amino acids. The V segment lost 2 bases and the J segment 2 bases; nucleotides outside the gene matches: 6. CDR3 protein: CASSLRIAGLTDTQYF. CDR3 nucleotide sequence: TGTGCCAGCAGCTTACGGATAGCGGGACTCACAGATACGCAGTATTTT.

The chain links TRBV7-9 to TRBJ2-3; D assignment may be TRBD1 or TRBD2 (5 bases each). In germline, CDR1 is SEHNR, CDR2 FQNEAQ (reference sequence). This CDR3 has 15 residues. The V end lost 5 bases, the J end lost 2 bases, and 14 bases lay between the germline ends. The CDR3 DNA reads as TGTGCCAGCAGCCGAGATCAGGGAGACACAGATACGCAGTATTTT. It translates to CASSRDQGDTDTQYF.

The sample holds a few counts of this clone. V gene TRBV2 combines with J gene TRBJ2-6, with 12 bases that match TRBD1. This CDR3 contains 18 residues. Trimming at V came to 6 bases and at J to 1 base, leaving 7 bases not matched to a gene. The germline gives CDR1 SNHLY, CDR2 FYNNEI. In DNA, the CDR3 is TGTGCCAGCAGGGGCTCGGGACAGGGGGCGTCTGGGGCCAACGTCCTGACTTTC. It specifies CASRGSGQGASGANVLTF.

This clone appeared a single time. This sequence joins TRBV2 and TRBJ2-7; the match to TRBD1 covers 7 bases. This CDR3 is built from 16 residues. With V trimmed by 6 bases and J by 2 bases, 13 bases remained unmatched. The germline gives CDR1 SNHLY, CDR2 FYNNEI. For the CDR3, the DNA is TGTGCCAGCAGAGCCACAACACAGGGGCCCCCCTACGAGCAGTACTTC. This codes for CASRATTQGPPYEQYF.

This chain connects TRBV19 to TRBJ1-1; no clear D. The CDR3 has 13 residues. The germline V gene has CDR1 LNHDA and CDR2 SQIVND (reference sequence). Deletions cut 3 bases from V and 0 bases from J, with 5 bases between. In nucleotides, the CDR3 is TGTGCCAGTAGTATCCAGATGAACACTGAAGCTTTCTTT. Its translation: CASSIQMNTEAFF. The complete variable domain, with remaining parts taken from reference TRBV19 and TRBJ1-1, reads DGGITQSPKYLFRKEGQNVTLSCEQNLNHDAMYWYRQDPGQGLRLIYYSQIVNDFQKGDIAEGYSVSREKKESFPLTVTSAQKNPTAFYLCASSIQMNTEAFFGQGTRLTVV.

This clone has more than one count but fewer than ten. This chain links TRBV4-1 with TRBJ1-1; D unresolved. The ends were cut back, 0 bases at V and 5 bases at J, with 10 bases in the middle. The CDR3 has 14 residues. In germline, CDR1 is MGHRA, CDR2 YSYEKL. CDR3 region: CASSQDIIWTEAFF. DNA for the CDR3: TGCGCCAGCAGCCAAGACATCATATGGACTGAAGCTTTCTTT.

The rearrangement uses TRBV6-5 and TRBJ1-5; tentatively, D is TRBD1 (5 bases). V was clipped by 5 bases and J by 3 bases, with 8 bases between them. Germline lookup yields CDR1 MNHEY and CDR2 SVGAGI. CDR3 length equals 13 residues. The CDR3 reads CASSPGHNQPQHF. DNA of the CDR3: TGTGCCAGCAGTCCAGGACACAATCAGCCCCAGCATTTT.

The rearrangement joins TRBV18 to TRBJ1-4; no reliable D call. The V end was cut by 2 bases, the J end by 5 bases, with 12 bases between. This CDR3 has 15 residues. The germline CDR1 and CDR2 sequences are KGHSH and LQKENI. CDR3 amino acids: CASSPYSSRNEKLFF. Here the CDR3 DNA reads TGTGCCAGCTCACCATACAGCTCGCGCAATGAAAAACTGTTTTTT. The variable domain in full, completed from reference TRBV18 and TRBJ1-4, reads NAGVMQNPRHLVRRRGQEARLRCSPMKGHSHVYWYRQLPEEGLKFMVYLQKENIIDESGMPKERFSAEFPKEGPSILRIQQVVRGDSAAYFCASSPYSSRNEKLFFGSGTQLSVL.

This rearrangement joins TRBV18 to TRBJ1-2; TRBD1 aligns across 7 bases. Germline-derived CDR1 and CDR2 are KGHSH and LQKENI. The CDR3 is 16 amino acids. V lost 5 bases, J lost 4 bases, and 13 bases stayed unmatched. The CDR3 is CASSGSTGMASYGYTF. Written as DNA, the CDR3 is TGTGCCAGCTCAGGATCGACAGGGATGGCCTCCTATGGCTACACCTTC.

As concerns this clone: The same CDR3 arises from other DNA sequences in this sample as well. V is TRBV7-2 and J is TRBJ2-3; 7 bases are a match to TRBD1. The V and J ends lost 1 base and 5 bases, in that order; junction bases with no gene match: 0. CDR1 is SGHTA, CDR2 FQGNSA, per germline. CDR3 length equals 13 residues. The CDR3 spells CASSLDRGDTQYF. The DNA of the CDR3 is TGTGCCAGCAGCTTAGACAGGGGAGATACGCAGTATTTT.

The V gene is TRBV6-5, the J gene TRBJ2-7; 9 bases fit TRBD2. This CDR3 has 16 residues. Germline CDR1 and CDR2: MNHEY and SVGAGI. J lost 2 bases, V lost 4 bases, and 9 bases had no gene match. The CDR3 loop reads CASSSLAGPRAYEQYF. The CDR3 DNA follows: TGTGCCAGCAGTTCCCTAGCGGGGCCAAGGGCCTACGAGCAGTACTTC.

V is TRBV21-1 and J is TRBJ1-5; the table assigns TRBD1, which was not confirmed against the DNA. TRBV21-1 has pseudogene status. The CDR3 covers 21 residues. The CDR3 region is CASSKILRRGQGSRCNQPQHF. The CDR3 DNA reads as TGTGCCAGCAGCAAAATTCTTAGAAGGGGACAGGGGAGTAGGTGCAATCAGCCCCAGCATTTT.

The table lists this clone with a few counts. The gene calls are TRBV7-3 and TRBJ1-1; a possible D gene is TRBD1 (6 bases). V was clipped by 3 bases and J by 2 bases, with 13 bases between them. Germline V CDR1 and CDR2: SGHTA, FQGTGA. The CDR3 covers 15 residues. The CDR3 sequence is CASSFGGPSNTEAFF. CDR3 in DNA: TGTGCCAGCAGCTTTGGGGGGCCATCTAACACTGAAGCTTTCTTT. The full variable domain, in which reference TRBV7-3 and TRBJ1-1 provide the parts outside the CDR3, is GAGVSQTPSNKVTEKGKYVELRCDPISGHTALYWYRQSLGQGPEFLIYFQGTGAADDSGLPNDRFFAVRPEGSVSTLKIQRTERGDSAVYLCASSFGGPSNTEAFFGQGTRLTVV.

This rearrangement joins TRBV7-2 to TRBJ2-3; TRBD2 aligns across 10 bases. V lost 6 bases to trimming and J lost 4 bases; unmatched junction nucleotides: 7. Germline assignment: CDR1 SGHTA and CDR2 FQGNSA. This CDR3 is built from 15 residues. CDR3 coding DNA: TGTGCCAGCAGGCAGAGCGGGAGGGAGGCAGATACGCAGTATTTT. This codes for CASRQSGREADTQYF.

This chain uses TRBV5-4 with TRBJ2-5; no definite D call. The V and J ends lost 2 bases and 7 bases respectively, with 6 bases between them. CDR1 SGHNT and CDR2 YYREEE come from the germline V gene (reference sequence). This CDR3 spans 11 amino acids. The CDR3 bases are TGTGCCAGCAGCTTTTCTGGGACCCAGTACTTC. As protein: CASSFSGTQYF.

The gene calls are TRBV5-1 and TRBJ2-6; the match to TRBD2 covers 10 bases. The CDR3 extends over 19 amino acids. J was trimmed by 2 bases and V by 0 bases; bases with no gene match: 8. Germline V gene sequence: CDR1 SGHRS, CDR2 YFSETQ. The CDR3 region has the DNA TGCGCCAGCAGCTTGGCAATAGCGGGAGGTTCTACTGGGGCCAACGTCCTGACTTTC. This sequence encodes CASSLAIAGGSTGANVLTF.

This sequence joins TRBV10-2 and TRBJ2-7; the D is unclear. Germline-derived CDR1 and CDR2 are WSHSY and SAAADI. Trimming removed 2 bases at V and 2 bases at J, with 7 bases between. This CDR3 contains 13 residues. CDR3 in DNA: TGCGCCAGCAGTGAGACTGAGACCTACGAGCAGTACTTC. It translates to CASSETETYEQYF.

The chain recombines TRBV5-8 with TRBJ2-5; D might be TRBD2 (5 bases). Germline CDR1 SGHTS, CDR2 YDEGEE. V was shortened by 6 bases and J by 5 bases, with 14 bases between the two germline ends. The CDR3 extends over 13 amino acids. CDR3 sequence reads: CASIVGLGETQYF. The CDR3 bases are TGTGCCAGCATAGTTGGACTGGGGGAGACCCAGTACTTC.

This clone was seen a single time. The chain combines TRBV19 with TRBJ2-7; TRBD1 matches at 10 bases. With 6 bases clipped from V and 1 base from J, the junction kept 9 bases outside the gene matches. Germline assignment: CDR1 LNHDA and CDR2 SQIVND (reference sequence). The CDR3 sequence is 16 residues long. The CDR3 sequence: CASSDRGRGRSYEQYF. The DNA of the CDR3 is TGTGCCAGTAGCGACAGGGGGCGCGGGAGGTCCTACGAGCAGTACTTC.